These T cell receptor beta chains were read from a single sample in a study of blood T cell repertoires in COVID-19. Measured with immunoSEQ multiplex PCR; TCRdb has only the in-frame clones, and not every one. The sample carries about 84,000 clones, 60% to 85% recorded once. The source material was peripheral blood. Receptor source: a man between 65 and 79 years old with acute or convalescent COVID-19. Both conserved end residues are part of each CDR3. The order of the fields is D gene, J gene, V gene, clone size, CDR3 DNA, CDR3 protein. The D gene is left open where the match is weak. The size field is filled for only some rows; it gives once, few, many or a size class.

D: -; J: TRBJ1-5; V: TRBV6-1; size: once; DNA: TGTGCCAGCAGTGAATTGGGGCAGGGAGGCGGGAGCAATCAGCCCCAGCATTTT; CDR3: CASSELGQGGGSNQPQHF
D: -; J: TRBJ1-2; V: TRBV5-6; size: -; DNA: TGTGCCAGCAGCCCTCTTGACAGGGGCTACACCTTC; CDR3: CASSPLDRGYTF
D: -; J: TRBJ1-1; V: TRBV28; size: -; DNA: TGTGCCAGCAGCGAAGCGGGGACTGAAGCTTTCTTT; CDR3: CASSEAGTEAFF
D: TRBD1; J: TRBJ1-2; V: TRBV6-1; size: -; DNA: TGTGCCAGCAGTGAGACAGGGGGCTATGGCTACACCTTC; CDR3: CASSETGGYGYTF
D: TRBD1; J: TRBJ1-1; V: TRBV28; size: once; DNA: TGTGCCAGCAGTCGACAGGGGAGAGCTTTCTTT; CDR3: CASSRQGRAFF
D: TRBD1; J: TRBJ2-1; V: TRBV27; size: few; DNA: TGTGCCAGCAGTTTTGGGACAGGCTCCTACAATGAGCAGTTCTTC; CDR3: CASSFGTGSYNEQFF
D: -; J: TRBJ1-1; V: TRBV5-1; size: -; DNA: TGCGCCAGCAGCACCGACGGGATGAACACTGAAGCTTTCTTT; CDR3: CASSTDGMNTEAFF
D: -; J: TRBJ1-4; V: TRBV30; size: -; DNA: TGTGCCTGGAGCGGGGAAAAACTGTTTTTT; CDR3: CAWSGEKLFF
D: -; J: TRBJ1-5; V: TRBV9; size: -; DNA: TGTGCCAGCAGCGCGGGGGAGGGGAATCAGCCCCAGCATTTT; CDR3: CASSAGEGNQPQHF
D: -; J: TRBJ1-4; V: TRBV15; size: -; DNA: TGTGCCACCCTACGGGTGGGTCCTAATGAAAAACTGTTTTTT; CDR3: CATLRVGPNEKLFF
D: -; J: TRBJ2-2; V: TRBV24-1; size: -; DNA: TGTGCCACCAGTGAGTCGACAGCCCCGGGAGCTACCGGGGAGCTGTTTTTT; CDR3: CATSESTAPGATGELFF